These 18 T cell receptor beta chains were all obtained from the same sample, sequenced in a study of blood T cell repertoires in COVID-19. TCRdb keeps only in-frame clones here, not all; method: immunoSEQ multiplex PCR. This table has about 300,000 clones, 89% appearing once. The sequenced material came from peripheral blood. The receptor set was obtained from a woman aged 30 to 39 with COVID-19, enrolled during active disease.

Here the CDR3 reads CASSESYHRATDSPLHF. CDR3 coding DNA: TGCGCCAGCAGTGAGTCTTACCACAGGGCAACGGATTCACCCCTCCACTTT. The chain joins TRBV10-2 to TRBJ1-6, with D possibly TRBD1 on 6 matching bases. Germline lookup yields CDR1 WSHSY and CDR2 SAAADI. The CDR3 loop spans 17 amino acids. Trimming took 0 bases from V and 8 from J, leaving 17 bases between them.

The chain carries TRBV7-8 and TRBJ1-4; D call uncertain. The V and J ends lost 5 bases and 3 bases respectively, with 10 bases between them. CDR3 length: 14 residues. Looked up from germline, CDR1 is SGHVS and CDR2 is FQNEAQ. Here the CDR3 reads CASSTSSANEKLFF. CDR3 nucleotide sequence: TGTGCCAGCAGCACTTCGTCGGCTAATGAAAAACTGTTTTTT.

The rearrangement joins TRBV7-6 to TRBJ2-7, with 8 bases identical to TRBD1. CDR3 length: 15 residues. Trimming took 4 bases from V and 0 from J; bases not matched to a gene: 5. Germline V gives CDR1 SGHVS, CDR2 FNYEAQ. CDR3 in DNA: TGTGCCAGCAGCTCTCAGGGGGCTACCTCCTACGAGCAGTACTTC. This codes for CASSSQGATSYEQYF.

This chain uses TRBV6-5 with TRBJ1-1; no definite D call. V was trimmed by 6 bases and J by 9 bases, leaving 23 bases between them. Per germline, CDR1 MNHEY and CDR2 SVGAGI. This CDR3 region has 15 residues. CDR3 in DNA: TGTGCCAGCAGCCCGGGGTTGTCAGAACAATTTAAAGCTTTCTTT. This codes for CASSPGLSEQFKAFF.

The chain couples TRBV5-5 to TRBJ2-2; D is ambiguous. V lost 3 bases and J 6 bases, leaving 12 bases between the germline ends. This CDR3 region has 14 residues. Per the germline V gene, CDR1 is SGHKS and CDR2 is YYEKEE (reference sequence). The CDR3 bases are TGTGCCAGCAGCTCCCAGACTGAGGCCGGGGAGCTGTTTTTT. It specifies CASSSQTEAGELFF.

This clone was seen once. The chain combines TRBV5-8 with TRBJ2-1, with D unresolved. Germline CDR1 and CDR2: SGHTS and YDEGEE. With 7 bases removed from V and 0 bases from J, the gap between germline ends came to 17 bases. The CDR3 is 16 residues long. The DNA for the CDR3 is TGTGCCAGCCATAACCAGGCGAGAAGCTCCTACAATGAGCAGTTCTTC. This encodes CASHNQARSSYNEQFF.

This chain uses TRBV10-3 with TRBJ1-1, with 9 bases lining up with TRBD1. The trim removed 6 bases at V and 1 base at J, leaving 3 bases unmatched. The CDR3 contains 14 residues. Germline lookup yields CDR1 ENHRY and CDR2 SYGVKD. CDR3 in amino acids: CAISRQGENTEAFF. In DNA, the CDR3 is TGTGCCATCAGCCGACAGGGGGAGAACACTGAAGCTTTCTTT.

V is TRBV28 and J is TRBJ1-1, with TRBD1 identical over 9 bases. Trimming cost V 7 bases and J 1 base; bases outside gene matches: 13. From germline, CDR1 is MDHEN and CDR2 SYDVKM. The CDR3 is 17 residues long. CDR3 sequence reads: CASINSGTGGRNTEAFF. The CDR3 DNA sequence: TGTGCCAGCATCAACTCAGGAACAGGGGGCAGGAACACTGAAGCTTTCTTT.

This sequence joins TRBV27 and TRBJ1-1; D is undetermined. The V end lost 3 bases, the J end lost 5 bases, and 10 bases lay between the germline ends. The CDR3 sequence is 13 residues long. Germline CDR1 is MNHEY and CDR2 is SMNVEV (reference sequence). As DNA, the CDR3 is TGTGCCAGCAGTTTCACCGTAGAGACTGAAGCTTTCTTT. It codes for CASSFTVETEAFF.

The chain recombines TRBV6-5 with TRBJ2-7, with TRBD1 identical over 9 bases. The ends lost 5 bases at V and 3 bases at J; junction bases unmatched: 5. The CDR3 has 14 residues. Germline V CDR1 and CDR2: MNHEY, SVGAGI. This CDR3 reads CASSPRDRVYEQYF. The DNA of the CDR3 is TGTGCCAGCAGTCCCCGGGACAGGGTCTACGAGCAGTACTTC.

The chain carries TRBV10-3 and TRBJ1-1, with D perhaps TRBD1 (6 bases). The germline V gene has CDR1 ENHRY and CDR2 SYGVKD. The CDR3 extends over 15 amino acids. The V end was cut by 6 bases, the J end by 0 bases, with 14 bases between. The DNA for the CDR3 is TGTGCCATCAGAGACCCAGGGGTCATGAACACTGAAGCTTTCTTT. This codes for CAIRDPGVMNTEAFF.

The V and J genes are TRBV28 and TRBJ1-2, with D possibly matching TRBD1 (5 bases). The CDR3 extends over 13 amino acids. V was pared by 3 bases and J by 8 bases, with 13 bases between. CDR1 MDHEN and CDR2 SYDVKM come from the germline V gene. In DNA, the CDR3 is TGTGCCAGCAGTTTTGGGGATAGGGGCGGCTACACCTTC. Translation: CASSFGDRGGYTF.

The V and J genes are TRBV5-1 and TRBJ2-4; no reliable D call. Germline CDR1 is SGHRS and CDR2 is YFSETQ. The germline V and J ends were trimmed by 0 bases and 0 bases, with 10 bases remaining between them. This CDR3 has 16 amino acids. CDR3 nucleotides: TGCGCCAGCAGCTTGGGGAGTCCCCTAGCCAAAAACATTCAGTACTTC. It yields the protein CASSLGSPLAKNIQYF.

The gene calls are TRBV11-1 and TRBJ1-6; D gene uncertain. CDR3 size: 12 residues. V gave up 3 bases and J gave up 6 bases, with 3 bases separating them. CDR1 and CDR2 from the germline V gene are SGHAT and FQDESV (reference sequence). The CDR3 nucleotides are TGTGCCAGCAGCTTCTTTAATTCACCCCTCCACTTT. Translation: CASSFFNSPLHF.

CDR3 residues: CASSLIPDNSPLHF. CDR3 coding DNA: TGTGCCAGCAGCTTAATTCCCGATAATTCACCCCTCCACTTT. This chain uses TRBV11-1 with TRBJ1-6; D remains unclear. The germline V gene has CDR1 SGHAT and CDR2 FQDESV (reference sequence). V was cut by 2 bases and J by 5 bases, with 7 bases left in between. The CDR3 extends over 14 amino acids.

J is TRBJ2-3 and V is TRBV29-1, with D maybe TRBD1 (6 bases). Trimming left V 1 base short and J 2 bases short, with 7 bases between. The CDR3 sequence is 13 residues long. Germline V gene data show CDR1 as SQVTM and CDR2 as ANQGSEA. The CDR3 DNA follows: TGCAGCGTTGAAGGGACAGACACAGATACGCAGTATTTT. Residues: CSVEGTDTDTQYF.

The rearrangement links TRBV7-9 to TRBJ1-1, with D uncertain. The V and J ends lost 3 bases and 6 bases respectively, with 8 bases between them. From germline, CDR1 is SEHNR and CDR2 FQNEAQ (reference sequence). This CDR3 is built from 12 residues. CDR3 amino acids: CASSFGGPEAFF. The CDR3 region has the DNA TGTGCCAGCAGCTTCGGAGGTCCTGAAGCTTTCTTT.

The chain carries TRBV4-1 and TRBJ2-1; tentative D call: TRBD1 (7 bases). Trimming cost V 1 base and J 7 bases, with 11 bases left between them. This CDR3 region has 14 residues. The germline CDR1 and CDR2 sequences are MGHRA and YSYEKL. CDR3 DNA: TGCGCCAGCAGCCAAGCAGGGGGGCAGAATGAGCAGTTCTTC. This codes for CASSQAGGQNEQFF.